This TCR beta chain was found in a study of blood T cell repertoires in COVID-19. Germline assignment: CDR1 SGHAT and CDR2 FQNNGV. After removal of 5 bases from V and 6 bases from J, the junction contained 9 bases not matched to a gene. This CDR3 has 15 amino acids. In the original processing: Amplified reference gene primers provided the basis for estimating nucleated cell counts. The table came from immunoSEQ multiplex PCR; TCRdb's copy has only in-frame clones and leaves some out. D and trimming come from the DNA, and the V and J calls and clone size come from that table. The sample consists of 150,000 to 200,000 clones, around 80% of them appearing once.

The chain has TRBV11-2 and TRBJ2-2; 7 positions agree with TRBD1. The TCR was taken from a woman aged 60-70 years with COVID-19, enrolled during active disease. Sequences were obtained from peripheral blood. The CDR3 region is CASSQPTGLAGELFF. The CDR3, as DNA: TGTGCCAGCAGCCAGCCGACAGGGTTGGCCGGGGAGCTGTTTTTT.